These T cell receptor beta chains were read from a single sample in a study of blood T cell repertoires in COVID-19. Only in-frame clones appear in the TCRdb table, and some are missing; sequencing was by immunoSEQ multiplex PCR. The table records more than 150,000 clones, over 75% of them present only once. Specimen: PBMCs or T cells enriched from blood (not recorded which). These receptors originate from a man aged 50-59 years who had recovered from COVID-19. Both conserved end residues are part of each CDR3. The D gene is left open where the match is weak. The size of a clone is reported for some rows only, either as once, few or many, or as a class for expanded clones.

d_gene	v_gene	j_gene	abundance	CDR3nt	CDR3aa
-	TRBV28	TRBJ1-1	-	TGTGCCAGCACCGGGGTCCTCACTGAAGCTTTCTTT	CASTGVLTEAFF
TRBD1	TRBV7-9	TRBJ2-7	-	TGTGCCAGCAGCACGGACAGGGGAGGCTCCTACGAGCAGTACTTC	CASSTDRGGSYEQYF
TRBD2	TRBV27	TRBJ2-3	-	TGTGCCAGCAGCCGCCGCCTGACTAGCGGGAGGGCCATCAGAGGCACAGATACGCAGTATTTT	CASSRRLTSGRAIRGTDTQYF
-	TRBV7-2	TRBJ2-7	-	TGTGCCAGCAGCTTAGCGGCCAGCTACGAGCAGTACTTC	CASSLAASYEQYF
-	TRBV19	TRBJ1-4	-	TGTGCCAGTAGTGGGGGGGAAGAAAAACTGTTTTTT	CASSGGEEKLFF
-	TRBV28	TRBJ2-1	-	TGTGCCAGCAGTTTGAGAAGCGTATCCTACAATGAGCAGTTCTTC	CASSLRSVSYNEQFF
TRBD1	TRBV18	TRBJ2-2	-	TGTGCCAGCTCAGTACGACAGGGAGCCGGGGAGCTGTTTTTT	CASSVRQGAGELFF
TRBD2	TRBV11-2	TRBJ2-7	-	TGTGCCAGCAGCTTAGACGCCGGGACTAGGTTATACGAGCAGTACTTC	CASSLDAGTRLYEQYF
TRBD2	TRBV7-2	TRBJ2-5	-	TGTGCCAGCAGCCCCTTGGGGGGGGGTAGACAAGAGACCCAGTACTTC	CASSPLGGGRQETQYF
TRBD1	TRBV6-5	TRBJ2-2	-	TGTGCCATCAGGGACAGGGGGGGTACCGGGGAGCTGTTTTTT	CAIRDRGGTGELFF
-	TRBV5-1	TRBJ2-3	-	TGCGCCAGCACCAGCCAAGGTCAGCGGGCCACAGATACGCAGTATTTT	CASTSQGQRATDTQYF
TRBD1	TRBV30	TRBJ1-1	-	TGTGCCTGGAGGGGGGACAGGCCGAACACTGAAGCTTTCTTT	CAWRGDRPNTEAFF
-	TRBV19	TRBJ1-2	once	TGTGCCAGTAGTATACCACCTCGGGGCTATGGCTACACCTTC	CASSIPPRGYGYTF
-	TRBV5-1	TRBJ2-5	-	TGCGCCAGCAGAACAGGATTTGCGAGGGAGACCCAGTACTTC	CASRTGFARETQYF
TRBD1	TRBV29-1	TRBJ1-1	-	TGCAGCGTCGAAGGGGGACAGGGAAACATGAACACTGAAGCTTTCTTT	CSVEGGQGNMNTEAFF
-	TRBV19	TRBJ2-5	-	TGTGCCAGTAGTCCAAGGACAGGGGGAGGGACTAGCGGACAAGAGACCCAGTACTTC	CASSPRTGGGTSGQETQYF
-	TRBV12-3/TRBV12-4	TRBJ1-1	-	TGTGCCAGCAGTTTGTTCGGTTCTGAAGCTTTCTTT	CASSLFGSEAFF
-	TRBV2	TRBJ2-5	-	TGTGCCAGCAGTGAAATGGGACACAGCGTGTACCAAGAGACCCAGTACTTC	CASSEMGHSVYQETQYF
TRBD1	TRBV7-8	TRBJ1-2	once	TGTGCCAGCAGCGGGGACGGGACAGGGGGCGGCTATGGCTACACCTTC	CASSGDGTGGGYGYTF
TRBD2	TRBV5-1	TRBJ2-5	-	TGCGCCAGCAGCGTGTCCGGGACTAGCGGGGTAGAGACCCAGTACTTC	CASSVSGTSGVETQYF
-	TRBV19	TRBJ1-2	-	TGTGCCAGTAGTAGGAACGGGGGTTATAACAACTATGGCTACACCTTC	CASSRNGGYNNYGYTF
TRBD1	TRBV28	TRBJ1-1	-	TGTGCCAGCAGTACTACGAGGACAGGTCATATTAGGGCTTTCTTT	CASSTTRTGHIRAFF
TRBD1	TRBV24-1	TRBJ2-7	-	TGTGCCACCAGTGATCCGGGGACAGACCCCTACGAGCAGTACTTC	CATSDPGTDPYEQYF
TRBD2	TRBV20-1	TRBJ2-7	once	TGCAGTGCTAGTCGACTAGCGGGAGGAAGTGAGCAGTACTTC	CSASRLAGGSEQYF
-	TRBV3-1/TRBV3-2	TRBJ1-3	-	TGTGCCAGCAGCCAAGCGAGAGGAAACACCATATATTTT	CASSQARGNTIYF
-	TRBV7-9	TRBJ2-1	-	TGTGCCAGCAGCCCGATAGGTAAGGGCGGGTATGAGCAGTTCTTC	CASSPIGKGGYEQFF
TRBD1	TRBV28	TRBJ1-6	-	TGTGCCAGCAGTTCCCCGACAGGGATTGGTTCACCCCTCCACTTT	CASSSPTGIGSPLHF
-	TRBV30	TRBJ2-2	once	TGTGCCCGGATGCAGTTCGGGGAGCTGTTTTTT	CARMQFGELFF
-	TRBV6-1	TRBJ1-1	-	TGTGCCAGCAGTGAGATGGACAGAGGCACTGAAGCTTTCTTT	CASSEMDRGTEAFF
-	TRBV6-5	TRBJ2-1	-	TGTGCCAGTACCCCAGGGGGGAATGAGCAGTTCTTC	CASTPGGNEQFF
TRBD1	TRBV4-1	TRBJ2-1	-	TGCGCCAGCAGCCCACCGGGACAGATTTACAATGAGCAGTTCTTC	CASSPPGQIYNEQFF
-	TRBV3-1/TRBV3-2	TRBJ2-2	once	TGTGCCAGCAGCCAAGCCCCGGCCGGGGAGCTGTTTTTT	CASSQAPAGELFF
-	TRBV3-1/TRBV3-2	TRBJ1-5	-	TGTGCCAGCAGCCAAAACGGGGTCTCAGATCAGCCCCAGCATTTT	CASSQNGVSDQPQHF
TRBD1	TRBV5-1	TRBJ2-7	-	TGCGCCAGCAGTCCGGGGACAGGGGGCGCCGAGCAGTACTTC	CASSPGTGGAEQYF
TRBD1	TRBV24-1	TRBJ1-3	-	TGTGCCACCAGTGCCGGGGACAGGGGTAACGGAAACACCATATATTTT	CATSAGDRGNGNTIYF